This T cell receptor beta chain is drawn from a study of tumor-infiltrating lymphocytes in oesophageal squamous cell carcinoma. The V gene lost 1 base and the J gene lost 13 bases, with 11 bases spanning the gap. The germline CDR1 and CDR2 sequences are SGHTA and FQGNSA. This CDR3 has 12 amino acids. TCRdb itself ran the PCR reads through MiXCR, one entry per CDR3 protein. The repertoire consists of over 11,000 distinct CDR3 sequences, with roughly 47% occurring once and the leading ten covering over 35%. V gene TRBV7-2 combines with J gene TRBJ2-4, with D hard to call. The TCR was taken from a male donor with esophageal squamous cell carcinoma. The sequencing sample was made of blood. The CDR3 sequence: CASSLVLAEQYF. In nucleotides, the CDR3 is TGTGCCAGCAGCTTAGTTTTAGCAGAGCAGTACTTC.